The 18 T cell receptor beta chains presented below share a single source sample, sequenced in a study of blood T cell repertoires in COVID-19 (TCRdb year 2020). Receptors were amplified or captured by the immunoSEQ multiplex PCR assay. Drawn from immuneACCESS, this table holds only the in-frame rearrangements with V and J called that TCRdb kept. Clones are partly lost; checked studies trace under half to an unresolved V gene and leave the rest unexplained. This sample gives 250,000 or so clones in total; roughly 86% of them show up just once. Of the sample, just under 9% is held by the ten largest clones. The sequenced material came from peripheral blood. The receptors originated from a man aged 35 to 55 with active or convalescent COVID-19.

This chain links TRBV5-1 with TRBJ2-2; 9 nucleotides agree with TRBD2. Germline CDR1 reads SGHRS; CDR2 reads YFSETQ. V dropped 0 bases and J dropped 3; count of bases not matched to a gene: 3. This CDR3 has 16 amino acids. CDR3 protein: CASSLELAGDTGELFF. CDR3 sequence (DNA): TGCGCCAGCAGCTTGGAATTAGCGGGGGACACCGGGGAGCTGTTTTTT.

The DNA for the CDR3 is TGCGCCAGCAGCTTGTTTGAGGGCGGCACCGGAGAAGCTTTCTTT. Residues: CASSLFEGGTGEAFF. V and J are TRBV5-1 and TRBJ1-1; D not resolved. Germline values: CDR1 SGHRS, CDR2 YFSETQ. The CDR3 totals 15 residues. The V end was cut by 1 base, the J end by 8 bases, with 18 bases between.

The DNA for the CDR3 is TGTGCCAGCAGCCAAGGTGCAGGGTCGGACTATGGCTACACCTTC. Residues: CASSQGAGSDYGYTF. V and J are TRBV3-1 (or the pseudogene TRBV3-2) and TRBJ1-2; D is perhaps TRBD1 (5 bases). There are 15 residues in the CDR3. Trimming cost V 1 base and J 3 bases, with 12 bases left between them. Germline loops: CDR1 LGHDT, CDR2 YNNKEL (reference sequence).

V usage is TRBV12-3 or TRBV12-4 and J usage is TRBJ2-1; a possible D gene is TRBD1 (6 bases). Trimming left V 7 bases short and J 4 bases short, with 11 bases between. This CDR3 has 13 amino acids. The CDR3, as DNA: TGTGCCAGCAAAAAACAGGGTTACAATGAGCAGTTCTTC. It is translated as CASKKQGYNEQFF.

This clone showed up just once. The V call is TRBV27, the J call TRBJ2-1; D is ambiguous. Germline V gene lookup returns CDR1 MNHEY and CDR2 SMNVEV (reference sequence). V lost 4 bases and J lost 8, with 6 bases in between. The CDR3 extends over 11 amino acids. For the CDR3, the DNA is TGTGCCAGCAGTTCAGTGTATGAGCAGTTCTTC. This encodes CASSSVYEQFF.

The chain combines TRBV5-6 with TRBJ1-6; no reliable D call. V was cut by 7 bases and J by 5 bases, with 7 bases left in between. Germline V gives CDR1 SGHDT, CDR2 YYEEEE. This CDR3 has 12 residues. The CDR3 is CASGRDNSPLHF. CDR3 nucleotide sequence: TGTGCCAGCGGTCGGGATAATTCACCCCTCCACTTT.

This clone showed up just once. The rearrangement uses TRBV27 and TRBJ2-2; weak D call: TRBD2 (6 bases). The CDR3 is 15 amino acids. The ends were cut back, 1 base at V and 3 bases at J, with 9 bases in the middle. From germline, CDR1 is MNHEY and CDR2 SMNVEV (reference sequence). The CDR3 DNA reads as TGTGCCAGCAGTTTATTTCCGGGGGACACCGGGGAGCTGTTTTTT. Its translation: CASSLFPGDTGELFF.

CDR3 sequence (DNA): TGCGCCAGCAGTCAAACCTCGACAGGGGGCTACGAGCAGTACTTC. It is translated as CASSQTSTGGYEQYF. The rearrangement uses TRBV23-1 and TRBJ2-7; 9 nucleotides align to TRBD1. TRBV23-1 qualifies as an ORF whose function is uncertain. This CDR3 is built from 15 residues. After removal of 2 bases from V and 3 bases from J, the junction contained 5 bases not matched to a gene.

The chain uses TRBV24-1 and TRBJ1-5, with TRBD1 matching over 12 bases. Germline V gene data show CDR1 as KGHDR and CDR2 as SFDVKD. The J segment lost 7 bases and the V segment lost 4 bases, leaving 4 bases of the junction unmatched. The length of the CDR3 is 15 residues. CDR3 amino acids: CATSEAGTGGQPQHF. The CDR3 bases are TGTGCCACCAGTGAGGCCGGGACAGGGGGCCAGCCCCAGCATTTT.

This chain connects TRBV7-2 to TRBJ1-6; D is ambiguous. V lost 3 bases and J lost 6, with 18 bases in between. The CDR3 is made up of 17 amino acids. Germline V CDR1 and CDR2: SGHTA, FQGNSA. CDR3 sequence reads: CASSFLIASSFNSPLHF. The CDR3 DNA is TGTGCCAGCAGCTTTTTAATCGCCAGTAGCTTTAATTCACCCCTCCACTTT.

V gene TRBV19 combines with J gene TRBJ2-1, with TRBD1 matching over 7 bases. This CDR3 spans 14 amino acids. Per germline, CDR1 LNHDA and CDR2 SQIVND (reference sequence). J gave up 2 bases and V 4 bases, and 2 bases lay outside the gene matches. CDR3 residues: CASSTQGPYNEQFF. CDR3 DNA: TGTGCCAGTAGTACACAGGGGCCCTACAATGAGCAGTTCTTC.

The chain employs TRBV9 and TRBJ1-5; no reliable D call. The CDR3 covers 13 residues. CDR1 SGDLS and CDR2 YYNGEE come from the germline V gene. Trimming left V 3 bases short and J 5 bases short, with 9 bases between. For the CDR3, the DNA is TGTGCCAGCAGCGAAAGAACAGATCAGCCCCAGCATTTT. Translation gives CASSERTDQPQHF.

The rearrangement uses TRBV2 and TRBJ2-1; 8 positions agree with TRBD2. Unmatched junction bases numbered 11, after V lost 10 bases and J lost 3 bases. From germline, CDR1 is SNHLY and CDR2 FYNNEI. The CDR3 spans 15 residues. The CDR3 region is CANPQGSGNYNEQFF. CDR3 DNA: TGTGCCAACCCCCAGGGTAGCGGGAACTACAATGAGCAGTTCTTC. The whole variable domain, filled in from reference TRBV2 and TRBJ2-1, reads EPEVTQTPSHQVTQMGQEVILRCVPISNHLYFYWYRQILGQKVEFLVSFYNNEISEKSEIFDDQFSVERPDGSNFTLKIRSTKLEDSAMYFCANPQGSGNYNEQFFGPGTRLTVL.

The V gene is TRBV4-1, the J gene TRBJ2-3, with 9 bases matching TRBD2. Looked up from germline, CDR1 is MGHRA and CDR2 is YSYEKL. The junction had 10 bases not matched to a gene; V was cut back by 1 base and J by 8 bases. The CDR3 has 16 residues. The CDR3 sequence: CASSQGARGGRGTQYF. The CDR3 DNA sequence: TGCGCCAGCAGCCAAGGGGCGCGGGGGGGCAGGGGTACGCAGTATTTT.

This sequence joins TRBV9 and TRBJ2-2; maybe TRBD1 (5 bases). Trimming took 7 bases from V and 1 from J, leaving 8 bases between them. There are 13 residues in the CDR3. CDR1 is SGDLS and CDR2 is YYNGEE in the germline V gene. CDR3 protein: CASSDRNTGELFF. The DNA of the CDR3 is TGTGCCAGCTCCGACAGGAACACCGGGGAGCTGTTTTTT.

This chain uses TRBV28 with TRBJ1-2, with D unclear. Trimming took off 8 bases at V and 3 bases at J, with 16 bases between the two ends. The germline V gene encodes CDR1 MDHEN and CDR2 SYDVKM. This CDR3 comprises 14 residues. CDR3 coding DNA: TGTGCCAGCCTACCCGAGGCGAAATACTATGGCTACACCTTC. It encodes CASLPEAKYYGYTF.

The chain joins TRBV5-5 to TRBJ2-3; 8 nucleotides agree with TRBD2. The germline CDR1 and CDR2 sequences are SGHKS and YYEKEE (reference sequence). The CDR3 consists of 15 residues. Trimming took 1 base from V and 4 from J; bases not matched to a gene: 5. The CDR3 bases are TGTGCCAGCAGCTTGTTCAGCGGGGGCGCAGATACGCAGTATTTT. As protein: CASSLFSGGADTQYF. The whole variable domain, remainder taken from reference TRBV5-5 and TRBJ2-3, is DAGVTQSPTHLIKTRGQQVTLRCSPISGHKSVSWYQQVLGQGPQFIFQYYEKEERGRGNFPDRFSARQFPNYSSELNVNALLLGDSALYLCASSLFSGGADTQYFGPGTRLTVL.

V and J are TRBV19 and TRBJ2-7; TRBD1 agrees at 8 bases. This CDR3 region has 14 residues. V lost 5 bases, J lost 4 bases, and 7 bases stayed unmatched. CDR1 is LNHDA, CDR2 SQIVND, per germline (reference sequence). CDR3 sequence: CASSQSGGLYEQYF. CDR3 nucleotides: TGTGCCAGTAGTCAATCAGGGGGCCTTTACGAGCAGTACTTC. The entire variable domain, with the rest obtained from reference TRBV19 and TRBJ2-7, is as follows: DGGITQSPKYLFRKEGQNVTLSCEQNLNHDAMYWYRQDPGQGLRLIYYSQIVNDFQKGDIAEGYSVSREKKESFPLTVTSAQKNPTAFYLCASSQSGGLYEQYFGPGTRLTVT.